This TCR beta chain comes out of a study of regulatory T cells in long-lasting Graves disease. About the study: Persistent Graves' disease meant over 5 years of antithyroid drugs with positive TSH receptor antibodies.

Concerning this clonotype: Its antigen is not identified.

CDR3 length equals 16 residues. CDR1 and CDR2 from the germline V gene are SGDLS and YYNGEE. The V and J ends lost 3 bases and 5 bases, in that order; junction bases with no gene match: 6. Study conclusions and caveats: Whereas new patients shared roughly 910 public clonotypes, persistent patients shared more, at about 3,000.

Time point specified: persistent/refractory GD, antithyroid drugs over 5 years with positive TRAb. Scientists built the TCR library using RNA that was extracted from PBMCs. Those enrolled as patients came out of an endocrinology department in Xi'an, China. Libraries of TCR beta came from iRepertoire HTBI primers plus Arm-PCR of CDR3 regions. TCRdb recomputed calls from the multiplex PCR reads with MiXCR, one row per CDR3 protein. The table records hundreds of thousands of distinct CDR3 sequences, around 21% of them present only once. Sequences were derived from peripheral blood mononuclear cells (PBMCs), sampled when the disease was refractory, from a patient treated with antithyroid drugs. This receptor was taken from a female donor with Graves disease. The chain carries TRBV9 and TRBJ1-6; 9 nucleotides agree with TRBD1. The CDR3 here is CASSATGTGNNSPLHF. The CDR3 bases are TGTGCCAGCAGCGCTACCGGGACAGGGAATAATTCACCCCTCCACTTT.